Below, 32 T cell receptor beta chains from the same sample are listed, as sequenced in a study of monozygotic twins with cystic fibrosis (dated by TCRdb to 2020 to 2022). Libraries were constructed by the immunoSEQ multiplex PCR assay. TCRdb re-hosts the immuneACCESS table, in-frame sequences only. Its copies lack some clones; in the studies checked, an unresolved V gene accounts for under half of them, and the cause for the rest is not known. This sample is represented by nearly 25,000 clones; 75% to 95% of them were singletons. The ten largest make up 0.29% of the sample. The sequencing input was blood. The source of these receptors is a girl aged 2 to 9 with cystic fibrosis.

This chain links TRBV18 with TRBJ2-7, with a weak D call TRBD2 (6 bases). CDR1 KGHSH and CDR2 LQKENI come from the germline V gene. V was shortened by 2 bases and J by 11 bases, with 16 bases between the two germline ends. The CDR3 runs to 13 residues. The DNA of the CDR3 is TGTGCCAGCTCACCATTAGGACTACGGGTGGAGTACTTC. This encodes CASSPLGLRVEYF.

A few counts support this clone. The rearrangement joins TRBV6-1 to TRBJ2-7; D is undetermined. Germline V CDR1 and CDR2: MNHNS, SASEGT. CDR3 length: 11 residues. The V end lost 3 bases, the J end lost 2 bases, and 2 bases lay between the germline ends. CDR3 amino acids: CASSDTYEQYF. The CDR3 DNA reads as TGTGCCAGCAGTGACACCTACGAGCAGTACTTC.

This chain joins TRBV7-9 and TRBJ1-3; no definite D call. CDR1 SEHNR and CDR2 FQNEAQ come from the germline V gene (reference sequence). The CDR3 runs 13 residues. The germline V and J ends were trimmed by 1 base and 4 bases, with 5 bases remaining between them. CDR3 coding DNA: TGTGCCAGCAGCTTAGTGCCAGGAAACACCATATATTTT. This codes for CASSLVPGNTIYF.

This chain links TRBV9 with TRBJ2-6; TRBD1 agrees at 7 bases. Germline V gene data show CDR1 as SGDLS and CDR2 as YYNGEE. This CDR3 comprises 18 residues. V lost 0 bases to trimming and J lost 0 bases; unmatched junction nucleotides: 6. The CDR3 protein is CASSVDRGPLSGANVLTF. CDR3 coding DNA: TGTGCCAGCAGCGTAGACAGGGGTCCCCTCTCTGGGGCCAACGTCCTGACTTTC.

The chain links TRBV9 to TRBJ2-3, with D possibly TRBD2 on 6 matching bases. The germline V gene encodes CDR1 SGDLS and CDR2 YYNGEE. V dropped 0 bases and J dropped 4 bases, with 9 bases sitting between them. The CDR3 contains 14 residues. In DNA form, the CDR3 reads TGTGCCAGCAGCGTAGAAACTAGCCCAGATACGCAGTATTTT. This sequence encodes CASSVETSPDTQYF.

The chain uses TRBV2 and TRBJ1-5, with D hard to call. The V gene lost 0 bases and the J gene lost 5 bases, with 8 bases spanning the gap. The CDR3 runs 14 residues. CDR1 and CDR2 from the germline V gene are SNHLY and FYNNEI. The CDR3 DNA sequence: TGTGCCAGCAGTGAAGCCTCGAGTGATCAGCCCCAGCATTTT. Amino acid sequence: CASSEASSDQPQHF.

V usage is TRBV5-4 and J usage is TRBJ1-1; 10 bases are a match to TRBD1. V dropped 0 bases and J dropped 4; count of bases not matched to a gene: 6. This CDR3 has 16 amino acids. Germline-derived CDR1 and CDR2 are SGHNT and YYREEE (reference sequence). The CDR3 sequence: CASSLGQGAPGTEAFF. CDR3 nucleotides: TGTGCCAGCAGCTTGGGACAGGGGGCGCCGGGCACTGAAGCTTTCTTT.

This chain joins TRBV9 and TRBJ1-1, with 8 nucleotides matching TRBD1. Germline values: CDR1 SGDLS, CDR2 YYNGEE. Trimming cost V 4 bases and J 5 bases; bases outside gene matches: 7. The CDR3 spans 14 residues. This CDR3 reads CASSPAYRGTEAFF. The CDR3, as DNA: TGTGCCAGCAGCCCAGCCTACAGGGGGACTGAAGCTTTCTTT.

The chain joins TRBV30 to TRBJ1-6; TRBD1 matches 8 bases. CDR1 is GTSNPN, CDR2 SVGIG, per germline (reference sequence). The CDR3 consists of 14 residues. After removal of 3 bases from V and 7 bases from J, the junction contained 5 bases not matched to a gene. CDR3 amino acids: CAWSQGARNSPLHF. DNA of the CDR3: TGTGCCTGGAGCCAGGGGGCGAGGAATTCACCCCTCCACTTT.

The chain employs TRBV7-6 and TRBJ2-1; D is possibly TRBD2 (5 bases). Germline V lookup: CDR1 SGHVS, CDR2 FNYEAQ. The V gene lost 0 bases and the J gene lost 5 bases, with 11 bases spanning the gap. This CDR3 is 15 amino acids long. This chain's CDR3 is CASSLALQRDNEQFF. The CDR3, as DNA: TGTGCCAGCAGCTTAGCTCTACAGAGGGACAATGAGCAGTTCTTC.

Written as DNA, the CDR3 is TGCGCCAGCAGCTTGCGGGGGTCAGATACGCAGTATTTT. Amino acids: CASSLRGSDTQYF. This chain uses TRBV5-1 with TRBJ2-3; maybe TRBD2 (6 bases). Trimming cost V 1 base and J 4 bases, with 7 bases left between them. CDR1 and CDR2 from the germline V gene are SGHRS and YFSETQ. The CDR3 extends over 13 amino acids.

Here the CDR3 DNA reads TGCGCCAGCAGCCAAGACTATTGGACTAGTCACTACGAGCAGTACTTC. Protein product: CASSQDYWTSHYEQYF. This chain uses TRBV4-3 with TRBJ2-7; 7 bases align to TRBD2. The CDR3 has 16 amino acids. Germline V gene sequence: CDR1 LGHNA, CDR2 YSLEER. Germline trimming cut 0 bases from V and 3 bases from J; bases unmatched to any gene: 8.

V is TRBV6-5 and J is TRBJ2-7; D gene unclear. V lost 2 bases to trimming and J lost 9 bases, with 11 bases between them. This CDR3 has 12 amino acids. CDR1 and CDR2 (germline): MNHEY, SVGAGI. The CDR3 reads CASSYRSSGQYF. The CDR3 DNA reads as TGTGCCAGCAGTTACCGGTCGTCGGGGCAGTACTTC.

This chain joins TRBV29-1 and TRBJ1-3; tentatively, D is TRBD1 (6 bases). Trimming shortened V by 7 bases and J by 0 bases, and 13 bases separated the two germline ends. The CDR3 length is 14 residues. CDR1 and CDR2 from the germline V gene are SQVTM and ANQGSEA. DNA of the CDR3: TGCAGCGCACAGGGCCCCAACTCTGGAAACACCATATATTTT. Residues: CSAQGPNSGNTIYF.

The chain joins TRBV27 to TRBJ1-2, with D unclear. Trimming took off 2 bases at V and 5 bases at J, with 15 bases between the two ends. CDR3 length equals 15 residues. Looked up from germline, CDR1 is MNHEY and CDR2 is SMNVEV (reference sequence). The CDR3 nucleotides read TGTGCCAGCAGTTTACACGTCGGCAAAGGGTATGGCTACACCTTC. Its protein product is CASSLHVGKGYGYTF.

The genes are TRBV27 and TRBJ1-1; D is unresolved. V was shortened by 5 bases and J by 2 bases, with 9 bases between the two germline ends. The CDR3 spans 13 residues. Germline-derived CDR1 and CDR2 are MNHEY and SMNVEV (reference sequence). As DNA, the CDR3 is TGTGCCAGCAGTGCAGGCGACAACACTGAAGCTTTCTTT. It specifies CASSAGDNTEAFF.

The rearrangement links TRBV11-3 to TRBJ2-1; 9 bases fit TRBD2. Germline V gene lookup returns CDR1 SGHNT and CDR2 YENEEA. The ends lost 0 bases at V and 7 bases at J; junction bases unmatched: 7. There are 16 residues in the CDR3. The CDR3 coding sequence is TGTGCCAGCAGCTTAGATCCACTAGCGGGTAGGAATGAGCAGTTCTTC. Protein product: CASSLDPLAGRNEQFF.

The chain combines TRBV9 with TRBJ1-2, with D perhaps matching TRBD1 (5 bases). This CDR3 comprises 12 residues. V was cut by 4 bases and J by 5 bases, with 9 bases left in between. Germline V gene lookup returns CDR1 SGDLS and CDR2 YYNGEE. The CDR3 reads CASSTEGYGYTF. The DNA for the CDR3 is TGTGCCAGCAGCACCGAGGGGTATGGCTACACCTTC.

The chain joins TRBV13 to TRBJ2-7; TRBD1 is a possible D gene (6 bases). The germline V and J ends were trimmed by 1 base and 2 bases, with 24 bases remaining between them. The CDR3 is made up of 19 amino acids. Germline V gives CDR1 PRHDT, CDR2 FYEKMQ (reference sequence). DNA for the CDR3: TGTGCCAGCAGCTTAGTTTTTGGGGTTGGGGACACCCACCCCTACGAGCAGTACTTC. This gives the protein CASSLVFGVGDTHPYEQYF.

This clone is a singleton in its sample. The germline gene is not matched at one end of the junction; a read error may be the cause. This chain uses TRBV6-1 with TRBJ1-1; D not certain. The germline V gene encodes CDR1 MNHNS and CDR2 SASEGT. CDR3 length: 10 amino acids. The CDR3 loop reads CASSEAGVKF. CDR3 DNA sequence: TGTGCCAGCAGTGAAGCGGGCGTCAAATTT.

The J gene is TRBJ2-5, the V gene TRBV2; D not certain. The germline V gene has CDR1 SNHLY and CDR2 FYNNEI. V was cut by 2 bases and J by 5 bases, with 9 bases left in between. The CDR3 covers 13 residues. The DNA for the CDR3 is TGTGCCAGCAGTGAACAGATCGGGGAGACCCAGTACTTC. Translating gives CASSEQIGETQYF.

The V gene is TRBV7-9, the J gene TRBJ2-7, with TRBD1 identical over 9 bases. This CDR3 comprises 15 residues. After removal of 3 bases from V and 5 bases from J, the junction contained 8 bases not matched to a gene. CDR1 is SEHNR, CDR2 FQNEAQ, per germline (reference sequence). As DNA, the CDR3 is TGTGCCAGCAGCTTGAGGACAGGGGTGGTGAACGAGCAGTACTTC. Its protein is CASSLRTGVVNEQYF. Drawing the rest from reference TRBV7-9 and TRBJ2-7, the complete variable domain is DTGVSQNPRHKITKRGQNVTFRCDPISEHNRLYWYRQTLGQGPEFLTYFQNEAQLEKSRLLSDRFSAERPKGSFSTLEIQRTEQGDSAMYLCASSLRTGVVNEQYFGPGTRLTVT.

The CDR3 nucleotides are TGTGCCAGCAGCTTGAGTGGAGGGAGAGCCTATAATTCACCCCTCCACTTT. It codes for CASSLSGGRAYNSPLHF. This chain joins TRBV5-6 and TRBJ1-6; D gene unclear. V dropped 1 base and J dropped 2 bases, with 13 bases sitting between them. The CDR3 spans 17 residues. Germline assignment: CDR1 SGHDT and CDR2 YYEEEE. Using reference TRBV5-6 and TRBJ1-6 for the parts outside the CDR3, the full variable domain is DAGVTQSPTHLIKTRGQQVTLRCSPKSGHDTVSWYQQALGQGPQFIFQYYEEEERQRGNFPDRFSGHQFPNYSSELNVNALLLGDSALYLCASSLSGGRAYNSPLHFGNGTRLTVT.

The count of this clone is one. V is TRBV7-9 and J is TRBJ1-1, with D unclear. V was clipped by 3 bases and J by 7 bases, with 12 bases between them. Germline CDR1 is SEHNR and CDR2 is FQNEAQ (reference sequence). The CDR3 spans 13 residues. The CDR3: CASSLVPRGEAFF. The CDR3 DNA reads TGTGCCAGCAGCTTGGTCCCTCGGGGTGAAGCTTTCTTT. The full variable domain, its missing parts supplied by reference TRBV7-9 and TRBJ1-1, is DTGVSQNPRHKITKRGQNVTFRCDPISEHNRLYWYRQTLGQGPEFLTYFQNEAQLEKSRLLSDRFSAERPKGSFSTLEIQRTEQGDSAMYLCASSLVPRGEAFFGQGTRLTVV.

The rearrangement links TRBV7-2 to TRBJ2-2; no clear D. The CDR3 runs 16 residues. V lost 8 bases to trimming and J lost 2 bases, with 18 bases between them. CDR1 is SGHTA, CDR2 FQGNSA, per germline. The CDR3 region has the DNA TGTGCCAGCCGAATAACCATGGTGTTTAACACCGGGGAGCTGTTTTTT. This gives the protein CASRITMVFNTGELFF.

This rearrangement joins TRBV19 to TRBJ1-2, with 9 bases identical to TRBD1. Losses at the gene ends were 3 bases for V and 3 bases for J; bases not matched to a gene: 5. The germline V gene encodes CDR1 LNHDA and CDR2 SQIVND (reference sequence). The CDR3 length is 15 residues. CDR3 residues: CASSIRGQGHYGYTF. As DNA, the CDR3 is TGTGCCAGTAGTATTAGGGGACAGGGTCACTATGGCTACACCTTC.

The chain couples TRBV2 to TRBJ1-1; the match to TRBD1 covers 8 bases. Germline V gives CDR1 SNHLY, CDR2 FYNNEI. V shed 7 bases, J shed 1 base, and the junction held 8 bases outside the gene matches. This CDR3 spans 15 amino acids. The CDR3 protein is CASNVDGQGNTEAFF. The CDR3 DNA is TGTGCCAGCAATGTGGATGGACAGGGGAACACTGAAGCTTTCTTT.

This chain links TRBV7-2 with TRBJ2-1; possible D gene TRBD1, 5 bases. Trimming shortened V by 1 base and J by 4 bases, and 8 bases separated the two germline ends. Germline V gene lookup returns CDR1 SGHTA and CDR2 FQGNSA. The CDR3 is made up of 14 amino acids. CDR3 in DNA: TGTGCCAGCAGCTTAGTGGGGCCATACAATGAGCAGTTCTTC. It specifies CASSLVGPYNEQFF.

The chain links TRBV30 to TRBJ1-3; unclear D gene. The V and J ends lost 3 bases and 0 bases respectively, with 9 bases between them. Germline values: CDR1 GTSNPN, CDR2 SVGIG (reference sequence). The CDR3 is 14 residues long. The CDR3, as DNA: TGTGCCTGGAGCGAGGGTCTCTCTGGAAACACCATATATTTT. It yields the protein CAWSEGLSGNTIYF.

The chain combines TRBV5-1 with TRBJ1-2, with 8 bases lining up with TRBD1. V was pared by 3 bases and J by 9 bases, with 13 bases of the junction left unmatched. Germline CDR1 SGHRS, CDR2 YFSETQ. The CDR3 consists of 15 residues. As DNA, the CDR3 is TGCGCCAGCAGCTCCGGACAGGGAAGGGAGCTAAGCTACACCTTC. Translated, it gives CASSSGQGRELSYTF.

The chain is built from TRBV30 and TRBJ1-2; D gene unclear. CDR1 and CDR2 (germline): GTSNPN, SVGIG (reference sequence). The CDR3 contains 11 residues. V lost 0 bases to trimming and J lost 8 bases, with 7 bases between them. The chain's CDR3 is CAWSVLYGYTF. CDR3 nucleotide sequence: TGTGCCTGGAGTGTACTCTACGGCTACACCTTC.

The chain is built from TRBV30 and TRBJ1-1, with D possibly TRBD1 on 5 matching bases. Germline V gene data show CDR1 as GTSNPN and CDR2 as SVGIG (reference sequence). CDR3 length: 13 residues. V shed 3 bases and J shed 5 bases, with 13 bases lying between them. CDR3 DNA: TGTGCCTGGAGGAAGCCAGGGTGGACTGAAGCTTTCTTT. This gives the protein CAWRKPGWTEAFF.